This TCR beta chain originates from a study of PD-1 blockade in classical Hodgkin lymphoma. Time point: newly diagnosed, previously untreated cHL patient sample. Serving as comparison were PBMCs from newly diagnosed, untreated classical Hodgkin lymphoma, which were sequenced alongside the relapsed/refractory trial patients. The assay was immunoSEQ multiplex PCR, and TCRdb's table has in-frame clones only and misses some. The sample shows 45,000 to 60,000 clones, about nine tenths of them seen only once. J gave up 4 bases and V 2 bases, and 7 bases lay outside the gene matches. Germline V CDR1 and CDR2: SQVTM, ANQGSEA. This CDR3 spans 15 amino acids.

Sequencing was performed on peripheral blood mononuclear cells (PBMCs). The V and J genes are TRBV29-1 and TRBJ2-3; TRBD2 matches 9 bases. The receptor was derived from a human donor with classical Hodgkin lymphoma. CDR3 sequence reads: CSVEISGRGSDTQYF. The CDR3 coding sequence is TGCAGCGTTGAAATTAGCGGGAGAGGTTCAGATACGCAGTATTTT.